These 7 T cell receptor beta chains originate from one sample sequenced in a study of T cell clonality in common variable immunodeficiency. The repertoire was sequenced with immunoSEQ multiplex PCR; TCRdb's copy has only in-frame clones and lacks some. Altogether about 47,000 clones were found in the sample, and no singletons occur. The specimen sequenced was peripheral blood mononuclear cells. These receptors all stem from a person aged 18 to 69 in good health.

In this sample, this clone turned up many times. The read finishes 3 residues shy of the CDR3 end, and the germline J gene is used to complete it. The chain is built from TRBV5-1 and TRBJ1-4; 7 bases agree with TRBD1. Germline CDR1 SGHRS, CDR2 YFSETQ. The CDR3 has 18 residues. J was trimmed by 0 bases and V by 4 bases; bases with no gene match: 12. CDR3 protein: CASSPGPGQTSTNEKLFF. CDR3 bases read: TGCGCCAGCAGCCCGGGTCCGGGACAGACCTCAACTAATGAAAAA.

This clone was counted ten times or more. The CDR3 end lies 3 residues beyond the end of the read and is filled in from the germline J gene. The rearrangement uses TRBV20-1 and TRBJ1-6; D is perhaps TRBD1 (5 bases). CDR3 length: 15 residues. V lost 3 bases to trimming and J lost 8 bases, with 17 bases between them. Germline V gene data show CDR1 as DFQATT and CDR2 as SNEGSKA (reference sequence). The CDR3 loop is CSARMGLSRDSPLHF. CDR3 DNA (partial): TGCAGTGCTAGGATGGGTCTCTCCAGGGATTCACCC.

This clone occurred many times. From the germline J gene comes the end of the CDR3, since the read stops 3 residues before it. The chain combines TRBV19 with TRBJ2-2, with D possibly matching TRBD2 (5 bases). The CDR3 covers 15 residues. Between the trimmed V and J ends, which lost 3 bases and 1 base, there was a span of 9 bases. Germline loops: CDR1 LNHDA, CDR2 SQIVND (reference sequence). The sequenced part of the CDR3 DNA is TGTGCCAGTAGTATGAGGGCAAAGAACACCGGGGAG. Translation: CASSMRAKNTGE. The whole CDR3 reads CASSMRAKNTGELFF.

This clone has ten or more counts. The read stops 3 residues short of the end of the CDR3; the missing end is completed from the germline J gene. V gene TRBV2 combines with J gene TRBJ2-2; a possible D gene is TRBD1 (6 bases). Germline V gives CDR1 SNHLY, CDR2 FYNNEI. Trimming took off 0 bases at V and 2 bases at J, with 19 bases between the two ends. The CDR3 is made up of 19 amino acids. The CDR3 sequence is CASSEALLGGHLNTGELFF. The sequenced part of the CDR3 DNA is TGTGCCAGCAGTGAAGCGCTTCTTGGGGGACACCTTAACACCGGGGAG. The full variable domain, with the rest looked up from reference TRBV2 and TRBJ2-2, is EPEVTQTPSHQVTQMGQEVILRCVPISNHLYFYWYRQILGQKVEFLVSFYNNEISEKSEIFDDQFSVERPDGSNFTLKIRSTKLEDSAMYFCASSEALLGGHLNTGELFFGEGSRLTVL.

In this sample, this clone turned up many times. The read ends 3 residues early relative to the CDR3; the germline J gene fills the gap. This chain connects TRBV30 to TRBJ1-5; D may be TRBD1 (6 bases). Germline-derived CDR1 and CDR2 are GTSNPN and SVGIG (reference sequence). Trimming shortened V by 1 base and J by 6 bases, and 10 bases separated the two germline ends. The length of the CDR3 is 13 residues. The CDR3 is CAWSGRGPQPQHF. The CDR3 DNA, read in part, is TGTGCCTGGAGTGGCAGGGGCCCTCAGCCC.

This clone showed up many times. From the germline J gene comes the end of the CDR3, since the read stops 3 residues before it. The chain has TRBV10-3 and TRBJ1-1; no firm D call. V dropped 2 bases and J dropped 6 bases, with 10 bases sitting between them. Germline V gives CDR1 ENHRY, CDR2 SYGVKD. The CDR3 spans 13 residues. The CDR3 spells CAISENILAEAFF. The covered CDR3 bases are TGTGCCATCAGTGAGAACATTTTGGCTGAA.

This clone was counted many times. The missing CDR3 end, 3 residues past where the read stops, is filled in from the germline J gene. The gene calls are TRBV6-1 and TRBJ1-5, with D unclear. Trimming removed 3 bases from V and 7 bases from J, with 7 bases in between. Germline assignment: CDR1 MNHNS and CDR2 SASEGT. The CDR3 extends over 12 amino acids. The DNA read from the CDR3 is TGTGCCAGCAGTGATATCGGGCAGCCC. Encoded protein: CASSDIGQP. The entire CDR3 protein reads CASSDIGQPQHF.